Below, 8 T cell receptor beta chains from the same sample are listed, as sequenced in a study of blood T cell repertoires in COVID-19. Clones were sequenced by immunoSEQ multiplex PCR, and TCRdb holds only the in-frame ones, with some missing. Of more than 200,000 clones in the sample, roughly 80% are singletons; the top ten hold more than 7%. The sequencing input was peripheral blood. All receptors come from a man older than 75 with acute or convalescent COVID-19.

The chain joins TRBV2 to TRBJ2-1; D remains ambiguous. The V end lost 2 bases, the J end lost 8 bases, and 4 bases lay between the germline ends. CDR3 length: 11 residues. Germline V gene data show CDR1 as SNHLY and CDR2 as FYNNEI. The CDR3 DNA reads as TGTGCCAGCAGTGAACCCTATGAGCAGTTCTTC. Its translation: CASSEPYEQFF.

V gene TRBV6-5 combines with J gene TRBJ2-2; 7 bases are shared with TRBD1. Germline V gene data show CDR1 as MNHEY and CDR2 as SVGAGI. The CDR3 extends over 15 amino acids. J lost 0 bases, V lost 4 bases, and 2 bases had no gene match. The CDR3 region is CASSSQGANTGELFF. CDR3 coding DNA: TGTGCCAGCAGTTCCCAGGGGGCGAACACCGGGGAGCTGTTTTTT.

This clone was counted once. The chain employs TRBV9 and TRBJ2-3; 8 bases fit TRBD2. The CDR3 contains 18 residues. Germline lookup yields CDR1 SGDLS and CDR2 YYNGEE. V lost 3 bases to trimming and J lost 2 bases; unmatched junction nucleotides: 14. Here the CDR3 reads CASSATSGNLRYTDTQYF. CDR3 DNA: TGTGCCAGCAGCGCCACTAGCGGTAATTTACGTTACACAGATACGCAGTATTTT.

J is TRBJ1-3 and V is TRBV9; D possibly corresponds to TRBD1 (5 bases). The length of the CDR3 is 18 residues. The V end was cut by 0 bases, the J end by 0 bases, with 16 bases between. Germline V gene lookup returns CDR1 SGDLS and CDR2 YYNGEE. The CDR3 spells CASSVGAGVIFSGNTIYF. In nucleotides, the CDR3 is TGTGCCAGCAGCGTAGGGGCGGGGGTTATCTTCTCTGGAAACACCATATATTTT.

This clone was observed a few times. The rearrangement joins TRBV18 to TRBJ1-2; TRBD1 aligns across 7 bases. The ends lost 3 bases at V and 3 bases at J; junction bases unmatched: 4. The CDR3 is 14 residues long. The germline V gene encodes CDR1 KGHSH and CDR2 LQKENI. The CDR3 protein is CASSPPTGDYGYTF. As DNA, the CDR3 is TGTGCCAGCTCACCTCCCACAGGGGACTATGGCTACACCTTC.

Only a few counts were recorded for this clone. This chain connects TRBV9 to TRBJ1-3; D might be TRBD1 (6 bases). V dropped 4 bases and J dropped 0 bases, with 8 bases sitting between them. Germline lookup yields CDR1 SGDLS and CDR2 YYNGEE. The CDR3 runs 14 residues. Here the CDR3 DNA reads TGTGCCAGCAGCAAGGGGGTCTCTGGAAACACCATATATTTT. It specifies CASSKGVSGNTIYF.

The chain couples TRBV19 to TRBJ1-5; a possible D gene is TRBD1 (6 bases). This CDR3 comprises 15 residues. Germline V gene data show CDR1 as LNHDA and CDR2 as SQIVND (reference sequence). V was clipped by 9 bases and J by 2 bases, with 17 bases between them. CDR3 sequence reads: CASRLQGIGNQPQHF. CDR3 coding DNA: TGTGCCAGCCGACTTCAGGGGATTGGCAATCAGCCCCAGCATTTT.

Comments on this clone: The same CDR3 also results from other DNA sequences found in this sample. V usage is TRBV5-1 and J usage is TRBJ2-3; possibly TRBD2 for D (7 bases). Trimming cost V 5 bases and J 2 bases, with 12 bases left between them. Germline assignment: CDR1 SGHRS and CDR2 YFSETQ. The CDR3 is 14 amino acids. CDR3 in amino acids: CASSSGGSTDTQYF. DNA for the CDR3: TGCGCCAGCAGTTCGGGGGGCTCCACAGATACGCAGTATTTT.